This paragraph reports one T cell receptor (beta chain). In the original processing: Nucleated cell counts were estimated from reference gene primer amplification. Some clones are missing from TCRdb's copy, which holds only in-frame ones; the method was immunoSEQ multiplex PCR. Clone size and the V and J calls come from that table; the DNA yielded D and trimming. The sample consists of around 41,000 clones, about 88% of them appearing once. These data originate in a study of blood T cell repertoires in COVID-19. CDR3 length equals 14 residues. Per the germline V gene, CDR1 is SGDLS and CDR2 is YYNGEE. V shed 3 bases and J shed 7 bases, with 13 bases lying between them.

Sequenced sample: peripheral blood. This clonotype originated in a human donor in a cohort sampled during active COVID-19. The chain employs TRBV9 and TRBJ1-4, with no clear D. CDR3 nucleotide sequence: TGTGCCAGCAGCGCTTGGTCGAGAGGTGAAAAACTGTTTTTT. It codes for CASSAWSRGEKLFF.